The clone carrying this TCR beta chain was recorded once. The antigen is unknown. This CDR3 comprises 13 residues. Germline assignment: CDR1 SEHNR and CDR2 FQNEAQ (reference sequence). Trimming pared 4 bases from V and 5 bases from J, leaving 11 bases between. The data belong to a study of shared clonotypes between healthy human individuals. Study conclusions and caveats: Blood was the sole source, and tissue repertoires probably differ. Sequencing depth was expected to influence donor clonotype sharing.

Authors' processing steps: There were no quality scores in the junction-only immunoSEQ sequences, so filtering differed. The table came from immunoSEQ multiplex PCR; TCRdb's copy has only in-frame clones and leaves some out. V and J calls and clone size come straight from that table; D and trimming were deduced from the DNA. The table has millions of clones, 85% to 95% seen once. There were only Caucasian adults among the donors, and all lived in Nashville, Tennessee. The material sequenced was naive CD4+ T cells sorted from blood. Subset noted: CD45RA+ positively selected. This chain connects TRBV7-9 to TRBJ1-1; possible D gene TRBD1, 6 bases. The origin of this receptor is a man between 18 and 35 years old in good health. The DNA of the CDR3 is TGTGCCAGCAGCTACAGGGAAGGGACTGAAGCTTTCTTT. Amino acid sequence: CASSYREGTEAFF.